This T cell receptor (beta chain) is from a study of cytomegalovirus exposure and HLA in healthy donors. Study-wide background: There were more than 350 genotyped donors. Of these, 81% fell in the genetic ancestry cluster associated with self-reported Caucasian donors.

Use of 60 Vbeta and 13 Jbeta primers characterized the PCR. TCRdb's copy holds only in-frame clones and misses some; the assay was immunoSEQ multiplex PCR. The data hold around 70,000 clones, with 86% observed a single time. Germline loops: CDR1 SGDLS, CDR2 YYNGEE. This CDR3 is built from 15 residues. J lost 6 bases, V lost 0 bases, and 4 bases had no gene match. Study-wide points: A list of roughly 160 TCR beta chains associated with cytomegalovirus was given. Among immune exposure information, only CMV serostatus was available. Roughly even sequencing depth across donors was the assumption behind the presence/absence analyses.

For this clone: Its antigen is not known.

The chain joins TRBV9 to TRBJ2-2, with 8 bases that match TRBD2. The origin of this receptor is a woman aged 30 to 39 in good health and CMV-seronegative. What was sequenced was PBMCs. Here the CDR3 DNA reads TGTGCCAGCAGCGTAGCGGGAGGGCCTCCCGGGGAGCTGTTTTTT. Translated: CASSVAGGPPGELFF.